These 14 T cell receptor beta chains originate from one sample sequenced in a study of technical replicates of blood from a few donors. The protocol was immunoSEQ multiplex PCR, while the TCRdb copy is restricted to in-frame clones and leaves out a portion. The sample yields about 61,000 clones, around 87% seen once. The specimen sequenced was PBMCs. These receptors came from a human donor in good health. Some clones in this sample may be carry-over from other donors' samples.

This rearrangement joins TRBV7-3 to TRBJ2-2; possibly TRBD1 for D (6 bases). The CDR3 length is 15 residues. From germline, CDR1 is SGHTA and CDR2 FQGTGA. V shed 5 bases and J shed 7 bases, with 17 bases lying between them. As DNA, the CDR3 is TGTGCCAGCAGCCCGTGGTCTAGCAGGGGCGGGGAGCTGTTTTTT. It yields the protein CASSPWSSRGGELFF.

The genes are TRBV7-2 and TRBJ2-3; 9 nucleotides agree with TRBD2. CDR3 length: 16 residues. J was trimmed by 2 bases and V by 9 bases; bases with no gene match: 12. CDR1 and CDR2 (germline): SGHTA, FQGNSA. For the CDR3, the DNA is TGTGCCAGTCCTACGACTAGCGGTGACCTCACAGATACGCAGTATTTT. This translates into CASPTTSGDLTDTQYF.

The chain employs TRBV7-3 and TRBJ2-2, with 11 bases matching TRBD2. This CDR3 has 14 residues. Germline V lookup: CDR1 SGHTA, CDR2 FQGTGA. After removal of 8 bases from V and 2 bases from J, the junction contained 1 base not matched to a gene. In nucleotides, the CDR3 is TGTGCCAGCCGACTAGCGGGAAACACCGGGGAGCTGTTTTTT. Translation gives CASRLAGNTGELFF.

The CDR3 sequence is CSVGQGAGNQPQHF. CDR3 sequence (DNA): TGCAGCGTTGGACAGGGGGCAGGAAATCAGCCCCAGCATTTT. This sequence joins TRBV29-1 and TRBJ1-5; 10 bases fit TRBD1. The CDR3 is 14 amino acids. Germline CDR1 SQVTM, CDR2 ANQGSEA. J was trimmed by 4 bases and V by 4 bases; bases with no gene match: 4.

V is TRBV9 and J is TRBJ1-1; 9 nucleotides line up with TRBD1. Germline V gene sequence: CDR1 SGDLS, CDR2 YYNGEE. The CDR3 sequence is 15 residues long. Losses at the gene ends were 3 bases for V and 2 bases for J; bases not matched to a gene: 5. The CDR3 sequence is CASSEEDRGNTEAFF. The DNA for the CDR3 is TGTGCCAGCAGCGAGGAGGACAGGGGAAACACTGAAGCTTTCTTT.

V and J are TRBV6-6 and TRBJ1-2; perhaps TRBD1 as D (5 bases). The CDR3 length is 13 residues. Trimming cost V 4 bases and J 8 bases, with 14 bases left between them. The V gene's germline CDR1 is MNHNY and CDR2 SVGAGI (reference sequence). The CDR3 DNA reads as TGTGCCAGCAGTTCGGGGGAGGTCTGGGGCTACACCTTC. Translated: CASSSGEVWGYTF.

The chain combines TRBV6-1 with TRBJ1-5, with D possibly being TRBD1 (6 bases). CDR3 length: 14 amino acids. Germline CDR1 and CDR2: MNHNS and SASEGT. The V end was cut by 0 bases, the J end by 7 bases, with 10 bases between. The CDR3 reads CASSEAWGQQPQHF. CDR3 DNA: TGTGCCAGCAGTGAAGCGTGGGGGCAGCAGCCCCAGCATTTT.

The V call is TRBV5-6, the J call TRBJ1-6, with a weak D call TRBD1 (6 bases). Trimming took off 1 base at V and 0 bases at J, with 14 bases between the two ends. Germline V gives CDR1 SGHDT, CDR2 YYEEEE. CDR3 length equals 18 residues. The CDR3 DNA reads TGTGCCAGCAGCTTGCAATACAGGGCGAGCTCCTATAATTCACCCCTCCACTTT. It yields the protein CASSLQYRASSYNSPLHF.

This CDR3 reads CASSFKDTQYF. In DNA, the CDR3 is TGCGCCAGCAGCTTTAAAGATACGCAGTATTTT. The rearrangement links TRBV5-1 to TRBJ2-3; D ambiguous. The V and J ends lost 2 bases and 5 bases respectively, with 3 bases between them. Germline V gene sequence: CDR1 SGHRS, CDR2 YFSETQ. The length of the CDR3 is 11 residues.

This sequence joins TRBV11-2 and TRBJ1-2; 7 positions match TRBD1. Germline values: CDR1 SGHAT, CDR2 FQNNGV. The CDR3 consists of 14 residues. After removal of 5 bases from V and 1 base from J, the junction contained 4 bases not matched to a gene. CDR3 sequence reads: CASSRDSFNYGYTF. The DNA of the CDR3 is TGTGCCAGCAGCCGGGACAGTTTTAACTATGGCTACACCTTC.

V usage is TRBV5-5 and J usage is TRBJ2-1; 9 bases align to TRBD1. The CDR3 totals 14 residues. V gave up 4 bases and J gave up 2 bases; unmatched junction bases: 1. CDR1 and CDR2 from the germline V gene are SGHKS and YYEKEE (reference sequence). Here the CDR3 reads CASSRTGAYNEQFF. CDR3 sequence (DNA): TGTGCCAGCAGCCGGACAGGGGCCTACAATGAGCAGTTCTTC. The complete variable domain, with remaining parts taken from reference TRBV5-5 and TRBJ2-1, reads DAGVTQSPTHLIKTRGQQVTLRCSPISGHKSVSWYQQVLGQGPQFIFQYYEKEERGRGNFPDRFSARQFPNYSSELNVNALLLGDSALYLCASSRTGAYNEQFFGPGTRLTVL.

V usage is TRBV7-2 and J usage is TRBJ1-1; 9 bases agree with TRBD1. V shed 2 bases, J shed 5 bases, and the junction held 6 bases outside the gene matches. The CDR3 extends over 15 amino acids. Germline CDR1 SGHTA, CDR2 FQGNSA. This CDR3 is CASSLLGTGRTEAFF. CDR3 in DNA: TGTGCCAGCAGCTTATTGGGGACAGGGAGGACTGAAGCTTTCTTT.

V gene TRBV29-1 combines with J gene TRBJ2-5, with D tentatively TRBD1 (6 bases). Deletions cut 6 bases from V and 2 bases from J, with 10 bases between. Germline CDR1 SQVTM, CDR2 ANQGSEA. This CDR3 region has 12 residues. The CDR3 DNA reads as TGCAGCGTGCCAGGGGCTCAAGAGACCCAGTACTTC. It specifies CSVPGAQETQYF.

This chain links TRBV4-2 with TRBJ2-1; 9 bases fit TRBD2. V was pared by 0 bases and J by 4 bases, with 4 bases of the junction left unmatched. The germline CDR1 and CDR2 sequences are LGHNA and YNFKEQ. This CDR3 contains 16 residues. CDR3 region: CASSQEPAGGYNEQFF. CDR3 in DNA: TGTGCCAGCAGCCAAGAACCCGCGGGGGGGTACAATGAGCAGTTCTTC.